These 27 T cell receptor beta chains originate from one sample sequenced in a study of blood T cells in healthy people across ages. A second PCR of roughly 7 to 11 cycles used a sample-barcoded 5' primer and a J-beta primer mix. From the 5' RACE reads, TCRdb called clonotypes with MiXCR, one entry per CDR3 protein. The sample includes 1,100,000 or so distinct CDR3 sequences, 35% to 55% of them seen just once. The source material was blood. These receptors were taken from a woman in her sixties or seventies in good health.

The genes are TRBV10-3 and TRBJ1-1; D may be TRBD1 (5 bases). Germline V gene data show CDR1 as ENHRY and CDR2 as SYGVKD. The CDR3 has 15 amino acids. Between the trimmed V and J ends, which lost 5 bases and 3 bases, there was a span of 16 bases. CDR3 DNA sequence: TGTGCCATCAGTAACTCTGCCTTACAGGACACTGAAGCTTTCTTT. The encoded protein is CAISNSALQDTEAFF.

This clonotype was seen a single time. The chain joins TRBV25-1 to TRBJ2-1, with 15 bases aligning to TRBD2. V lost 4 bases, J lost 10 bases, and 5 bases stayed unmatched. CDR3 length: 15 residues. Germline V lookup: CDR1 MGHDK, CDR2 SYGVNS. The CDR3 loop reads CASSGGLAGGSEQFF. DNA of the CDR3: TGTGCCAGCAGTGGGGGACTAGCGGGAGGCTCAGAGCAGTTCTTC.

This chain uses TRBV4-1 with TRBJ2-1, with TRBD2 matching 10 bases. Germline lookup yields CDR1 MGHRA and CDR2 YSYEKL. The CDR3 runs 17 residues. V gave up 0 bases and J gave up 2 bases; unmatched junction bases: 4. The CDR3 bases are TGCGCCAGCAGCCAAGATTGGACTAGCGGCCCCTACAATGAGCAGTTCTTC. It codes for CASSQDWTSGPYNEQFF.

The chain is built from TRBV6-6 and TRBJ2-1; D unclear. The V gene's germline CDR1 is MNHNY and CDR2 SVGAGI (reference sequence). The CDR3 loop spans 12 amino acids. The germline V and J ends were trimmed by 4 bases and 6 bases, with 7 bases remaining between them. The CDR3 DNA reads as TGTGCCAGCAGTTCCCCGGTCAATGAGCAGTTCTTC. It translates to CASSSPVNEQFF.

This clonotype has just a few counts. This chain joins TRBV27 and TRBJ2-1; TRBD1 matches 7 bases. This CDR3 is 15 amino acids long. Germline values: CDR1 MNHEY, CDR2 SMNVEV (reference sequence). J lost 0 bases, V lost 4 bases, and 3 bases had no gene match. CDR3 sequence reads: CASSSDRASYNEQFF. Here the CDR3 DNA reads TGTGCCAGCAGTTCCGACAGGGCCTCCTACAATGAGCAGTTCTTC.

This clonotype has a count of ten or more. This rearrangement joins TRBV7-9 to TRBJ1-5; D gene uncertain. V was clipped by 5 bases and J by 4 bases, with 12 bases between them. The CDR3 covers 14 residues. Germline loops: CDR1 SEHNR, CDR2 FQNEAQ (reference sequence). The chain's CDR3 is CASSGTRPNQPQHF. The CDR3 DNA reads TGTGCCAGCAGCGGAACAAGGCCTAATCAGCCCCAGCATTTT.

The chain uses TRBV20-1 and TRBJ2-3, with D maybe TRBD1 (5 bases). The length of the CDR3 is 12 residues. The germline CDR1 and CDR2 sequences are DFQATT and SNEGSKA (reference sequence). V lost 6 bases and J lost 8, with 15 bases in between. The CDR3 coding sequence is TGCAGTGCCCACCGTAGGGGTGGTACGCAGTATTTT. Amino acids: CSAHRRGGTQYF.

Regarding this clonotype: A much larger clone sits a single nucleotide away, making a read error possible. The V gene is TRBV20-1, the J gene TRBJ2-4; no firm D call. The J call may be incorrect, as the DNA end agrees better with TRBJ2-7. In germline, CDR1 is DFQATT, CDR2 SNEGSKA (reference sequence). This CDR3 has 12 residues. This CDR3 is CRARDDSYEQYF. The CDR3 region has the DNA TGCAGGGCTAGAGATGACTCCTACGAGCAGTACTTC.

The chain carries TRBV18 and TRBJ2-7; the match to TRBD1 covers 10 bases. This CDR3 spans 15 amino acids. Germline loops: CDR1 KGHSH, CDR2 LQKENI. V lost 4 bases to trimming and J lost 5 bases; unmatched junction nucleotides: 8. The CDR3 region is CASSRRQGAGHEQYF. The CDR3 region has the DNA TGTGCCAGCTCACGACGACAGGGGGCCGGGCACGAGCAGTACTTC.

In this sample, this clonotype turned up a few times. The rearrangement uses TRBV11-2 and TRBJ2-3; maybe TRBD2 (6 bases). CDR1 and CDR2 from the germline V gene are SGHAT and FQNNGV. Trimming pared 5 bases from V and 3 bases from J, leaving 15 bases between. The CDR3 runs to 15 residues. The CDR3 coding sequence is TGTGCCAGCAGCCTGCGACTAGGAGAGACAGATACGCAGTATTTT. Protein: CASSLRLGETDTQYF.

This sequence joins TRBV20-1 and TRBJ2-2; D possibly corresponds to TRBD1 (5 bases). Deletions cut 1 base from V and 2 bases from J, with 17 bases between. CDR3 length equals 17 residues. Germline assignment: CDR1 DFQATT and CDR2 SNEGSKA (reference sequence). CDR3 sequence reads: CSARGWSSRGNTGELFF. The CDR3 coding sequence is TGCAGTGCTAGAGGTTGGAGTAGTAGGGGTAACACCGGGGAGCTGTTTTTT.

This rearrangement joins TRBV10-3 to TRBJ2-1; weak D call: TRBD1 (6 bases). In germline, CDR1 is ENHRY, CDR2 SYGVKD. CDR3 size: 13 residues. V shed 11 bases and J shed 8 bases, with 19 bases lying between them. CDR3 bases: TGTGCCTCAGAGGGGGTTGGTTTCCATGAGCAGTTCTTC. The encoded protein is CASEGVGFHEQFF.

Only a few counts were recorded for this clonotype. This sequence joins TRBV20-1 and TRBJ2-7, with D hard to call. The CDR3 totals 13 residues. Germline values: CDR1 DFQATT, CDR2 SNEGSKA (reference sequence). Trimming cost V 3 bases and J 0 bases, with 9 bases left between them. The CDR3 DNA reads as TGCAGTGCTAGTCACGGTAGCTCCTACGAGCAGTACTTC. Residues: CSASHGSSYEQYF.

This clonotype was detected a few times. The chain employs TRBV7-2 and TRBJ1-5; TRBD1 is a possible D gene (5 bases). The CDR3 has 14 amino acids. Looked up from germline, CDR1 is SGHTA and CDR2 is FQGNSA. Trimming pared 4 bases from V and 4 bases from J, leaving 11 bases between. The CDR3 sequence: CASSWGTANQPQHF. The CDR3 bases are TGTGCCAGCAGCTGGGGGACGGCGAATCAGCCCCAGCATTTT.

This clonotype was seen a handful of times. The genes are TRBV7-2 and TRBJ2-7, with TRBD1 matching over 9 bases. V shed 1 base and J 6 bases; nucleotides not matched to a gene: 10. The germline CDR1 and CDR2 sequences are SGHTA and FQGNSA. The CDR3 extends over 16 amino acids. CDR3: CASSLGFGTGIAEQYF. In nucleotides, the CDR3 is TGTGCCAGCAGCTTAGGCTTCGGGACAGGGATAGCCGAGCAGTACTTC.

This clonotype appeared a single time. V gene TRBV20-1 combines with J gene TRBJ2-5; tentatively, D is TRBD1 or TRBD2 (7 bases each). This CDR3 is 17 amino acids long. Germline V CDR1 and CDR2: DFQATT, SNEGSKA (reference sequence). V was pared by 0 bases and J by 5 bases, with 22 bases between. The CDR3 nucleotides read TGCAGTGCTAGAGATGCGGGGGCAGGGGGTGTGTGGGAGACCCAGTACTTC. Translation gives CSARDAGAGGVWETQYF.

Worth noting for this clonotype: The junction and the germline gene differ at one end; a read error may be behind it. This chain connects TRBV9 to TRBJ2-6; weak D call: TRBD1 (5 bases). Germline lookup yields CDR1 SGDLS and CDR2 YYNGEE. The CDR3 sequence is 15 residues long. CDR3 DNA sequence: TGTGCCAGCAGGGCTGCCCCCTCTGGGGCCAACGTCCAGACTTTC. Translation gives CASRAAPSGANVQTF. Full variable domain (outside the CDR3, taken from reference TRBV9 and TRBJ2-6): DSGVTQTPKHLITATGQRVTLRCSPRSGDLSVYWYQQSLDQGLQFLIQYYNGEERAKGNILERFSAQQFPDLHSELNLSSLELGDSALYFCASRAAPSGANVQTFGAGSRLTVL.

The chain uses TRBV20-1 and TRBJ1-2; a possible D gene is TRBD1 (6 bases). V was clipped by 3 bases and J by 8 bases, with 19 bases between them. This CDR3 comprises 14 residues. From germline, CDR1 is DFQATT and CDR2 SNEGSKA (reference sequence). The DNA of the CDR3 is TGCAGTGCTAGGGAGACAGGCGACTCGTGGGGCTACACCTTC. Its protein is CSARETGDSWGYTF.

CDR3 residues: CASGENNSPLHF. The CDR3 nucleotides read TGTGCCAGCGGGGAGAATAATTCACCCCTCCACTTT. The J gene is TRBJ1-6, the V gene TRBV27; D call uncertain. This CDR3 is built from 12 residues. Germline values: CDR1 MNHEY, CDR2 SMNVEV (reference sequence). V lost 8 bases and J 5 bases, leaving 7 bases between the germline ends.

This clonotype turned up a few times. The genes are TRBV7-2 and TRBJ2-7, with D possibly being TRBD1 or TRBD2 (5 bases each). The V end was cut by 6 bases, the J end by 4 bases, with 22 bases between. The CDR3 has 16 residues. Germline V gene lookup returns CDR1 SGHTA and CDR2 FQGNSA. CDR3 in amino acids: CASSTPGGVVMYEQYF. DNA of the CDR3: TGTGCCAGCAGTACCCCTGGGGGAGTGGTAATGTACGAGCAGTACTTC.

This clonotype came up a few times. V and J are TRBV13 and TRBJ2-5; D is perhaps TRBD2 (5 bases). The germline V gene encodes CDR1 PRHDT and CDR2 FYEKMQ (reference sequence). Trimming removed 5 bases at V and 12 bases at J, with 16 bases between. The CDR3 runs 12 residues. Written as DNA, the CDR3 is TGTGCCAGCAGCCCTCGCCGGGGAGTCGAGTACTTC. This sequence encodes CASSPRRGVEYF.

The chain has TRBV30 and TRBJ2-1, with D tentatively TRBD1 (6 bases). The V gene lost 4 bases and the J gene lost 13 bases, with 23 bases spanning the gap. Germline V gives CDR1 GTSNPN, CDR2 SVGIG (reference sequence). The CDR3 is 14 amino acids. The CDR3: CAWKLTGFSETQFF. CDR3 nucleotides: TGTGCCTGGAAACTAACAGGGTTTTCGGAGACCCAGTTCTTC.

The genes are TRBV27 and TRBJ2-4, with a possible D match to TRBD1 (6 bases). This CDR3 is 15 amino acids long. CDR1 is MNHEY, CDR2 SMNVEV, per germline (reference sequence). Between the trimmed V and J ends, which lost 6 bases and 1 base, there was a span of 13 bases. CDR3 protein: CASSKLGAAKNIQYF. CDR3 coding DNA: TGTGCCAGCAGCAAATTGGGGGCGGCCAAAAACATTCAGTACTTC.

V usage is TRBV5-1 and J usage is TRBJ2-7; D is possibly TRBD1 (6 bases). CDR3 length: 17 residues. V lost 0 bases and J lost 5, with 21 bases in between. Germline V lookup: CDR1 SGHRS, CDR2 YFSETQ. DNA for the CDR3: TGCGCCAGCAGCTTGGAAGATCAACAGGGCCCGGGGCACGAGCAGTACTTC. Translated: CASSLEDQQGPGHEQYF.

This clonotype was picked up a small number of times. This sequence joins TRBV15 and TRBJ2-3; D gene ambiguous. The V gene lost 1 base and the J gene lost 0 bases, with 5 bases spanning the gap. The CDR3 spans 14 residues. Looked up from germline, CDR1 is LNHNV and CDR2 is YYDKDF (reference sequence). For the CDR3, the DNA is TGTGCCACCAGCAGAGGCAGTAGCACAGATACGCAGTATTTT. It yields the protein CATSRGSSTDTQYF. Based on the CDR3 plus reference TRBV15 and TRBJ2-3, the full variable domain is DAMVIQNPRYQVTQFGKPVTLSCSQTLNHNVMYWYQQKSSQAPKLLFHYYDKDFNNEADTPDNFQSRRPNTSFCFLDIRSPGLGDTAMYLCATSRGSSTDTQYFGPGTRLTVL.

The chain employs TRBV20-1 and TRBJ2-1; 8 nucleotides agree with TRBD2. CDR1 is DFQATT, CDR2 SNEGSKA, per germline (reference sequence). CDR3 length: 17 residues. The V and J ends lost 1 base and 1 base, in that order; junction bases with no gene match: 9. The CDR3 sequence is CSARGSASGPSYNEQFF. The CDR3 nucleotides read TGCAGTGCTAGAGGGTCGGCTAGCGGGCCTTCCTACAATGAGCAGTTCTTC.

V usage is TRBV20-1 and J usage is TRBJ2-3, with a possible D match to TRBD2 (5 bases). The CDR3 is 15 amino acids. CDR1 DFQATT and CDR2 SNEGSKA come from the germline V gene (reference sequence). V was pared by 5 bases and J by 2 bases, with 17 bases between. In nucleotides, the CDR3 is TGCAGTGCTGCAAGACTGACGGGGAACACAGATACGCAGTATTTT. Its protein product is CSAARLTGNTDTQYF.